This T cell receptor (beta chain) derives from a study of neurological immune-mediated disorders. Findings of the study overall: Private repertoires in all groups were suggested by the finding that expanded clones across subjects shared no CDR3 amino acid sequences.

TCRdb ran MiXCR on the 5' RACE reads and lists one entry per CDR3 protein. The sample includes roughly 56,000 distinct CDR3 sequences, roughly an eighth of them seen just once. This clonotype was counted ten times or more. Its antigen is unknown. CDR3 size: 14 residues. V shed 5 bases and J 5 bases; nucleotides not matched to a gene: 5. Germline V gives CDR1 SGHTA, CDR2 FQGNSA. The TCR comes from a man aged 55-75 years in good health. The rearrangement links TRBV7-2 to TRBJ2-1; 8 bases match TRBD1. What was sequenced was PBMCs. The CDR3 sequence: CASSADRGNNEQFF. For the CDR3, the DNA is TGTGCCAGCAGCGCAGACAGGGGTAACAATGAGCAGTTCTTC.